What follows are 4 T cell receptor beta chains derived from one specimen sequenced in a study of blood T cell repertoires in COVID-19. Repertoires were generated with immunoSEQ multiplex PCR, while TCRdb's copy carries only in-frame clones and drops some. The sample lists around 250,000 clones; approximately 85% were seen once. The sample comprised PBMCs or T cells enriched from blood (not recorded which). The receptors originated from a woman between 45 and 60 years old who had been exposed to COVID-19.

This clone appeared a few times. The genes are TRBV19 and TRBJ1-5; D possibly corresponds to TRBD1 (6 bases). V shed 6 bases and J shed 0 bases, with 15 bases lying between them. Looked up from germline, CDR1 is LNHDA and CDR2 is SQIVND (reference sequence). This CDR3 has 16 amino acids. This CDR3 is CASRVTGIDSNQPQHF. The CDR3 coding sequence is TGTGCCAGTAGGGTAACAGGGATAGATAGCAATCAGCCCCAGCATTTT.

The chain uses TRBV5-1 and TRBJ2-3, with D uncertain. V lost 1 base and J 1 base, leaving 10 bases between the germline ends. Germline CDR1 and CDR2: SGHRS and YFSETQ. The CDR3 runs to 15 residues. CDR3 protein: CASSLSRSGTDTQYF. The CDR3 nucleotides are TGCGCCAGCAGCTTGTCGCGGTCCGGCACAGATACGCAGTATTTT.

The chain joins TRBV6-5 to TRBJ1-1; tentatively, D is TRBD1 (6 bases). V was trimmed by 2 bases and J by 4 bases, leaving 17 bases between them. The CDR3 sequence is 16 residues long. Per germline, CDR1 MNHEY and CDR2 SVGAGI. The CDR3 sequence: CASSYPSGGGGTEAFF. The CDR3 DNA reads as TGTGCCAGCAGTTACCCCTCGGGGGGGGGCGGCACTGAAGCTTTCTTT.

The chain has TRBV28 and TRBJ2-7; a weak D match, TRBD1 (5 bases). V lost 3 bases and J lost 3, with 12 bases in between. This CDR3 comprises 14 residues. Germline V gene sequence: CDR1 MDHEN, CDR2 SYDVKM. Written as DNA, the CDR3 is TGTGCCAGCAGTTTTCTGGGGCCCCACTACGAGCAGTACTTC. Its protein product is CASSFLGPHYEQYF.